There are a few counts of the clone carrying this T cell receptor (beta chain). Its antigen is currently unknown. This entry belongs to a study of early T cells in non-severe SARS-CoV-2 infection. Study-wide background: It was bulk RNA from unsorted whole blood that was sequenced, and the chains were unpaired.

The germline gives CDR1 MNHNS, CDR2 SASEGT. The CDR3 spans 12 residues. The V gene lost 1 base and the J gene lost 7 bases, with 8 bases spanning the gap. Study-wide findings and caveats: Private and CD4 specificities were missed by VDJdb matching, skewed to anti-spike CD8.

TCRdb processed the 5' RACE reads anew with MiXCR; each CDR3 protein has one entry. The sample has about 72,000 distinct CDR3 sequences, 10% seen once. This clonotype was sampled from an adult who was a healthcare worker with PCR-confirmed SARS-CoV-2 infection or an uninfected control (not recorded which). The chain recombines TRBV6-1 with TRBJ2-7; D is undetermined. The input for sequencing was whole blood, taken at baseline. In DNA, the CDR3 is TGTGCCAGCAGTGAAGTCCTAGGGGAGCAGTACTTC. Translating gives CASSEVLGEQYF.